This passage covers 27 T cell receptor beta chains from one sample sequenced in a study of blood T cells in healthy people across ages. The second PCR ran roughly 6 to 12 cycles with a sample-barcoded 5' primer and J-beta primers. TCRdb re-analysed the 5' RACE reads in MiXCR, keeping a single row per CDR3 protein. The data contain about 1.4 million distinct CDR3 sequences, around 55% of them seen just once; the ten biggest clones take up over 5%. What was sequenced was blood. The source is a man aged 18 to 29 in good health.

With regard to this clonotype: One end of the junction varies from germline; a read error may be responsible. The chain employs TRBV7-7 and TRBJ2-3; D is perhaps TRBD1 (6 bases). The length of the CDR3 is 13 residues. CDR1 and CDR2 from the germline V gene are SSHAT and FNYEAQ (reference sequence). In DNA form, the CDR3 reads TGTGCTAGCAGCTCGAACAGGGCAGATACGCAGTATTTT. As protein: CASSSNRADTQYF.

This chain joins TRBV6-1 and TRBJ1-5; D might be TRBD1 (6 bases). This CDR3 is 14 amino acids long. V gave up 6 bases and J gave up 2 bases, with 11 bases separating them. In germline, CDR1 is MNHNS, CDR2 SASEGT. CDR3 amino acids: CASRESGGNQPQHF. As DNA, the CDR3 is TGTGCCAGCAGAGAGTCAGGGGGCAATCAGCCCCAGCATTTT.

This chain connects TRBV4-3 to TRBJ1-2, with D possibly matching TRBD1 (6 bases). Germline assignment: CDR1 LGHNA and CDR2 YSLEER. Trimming pared 2 bases from V and 5 bases from J, leaving 18 bases between. There are 16 residues in the CDR3. Written as DNA, the CDR3 is TGCGCCAGCAGCCAAATGACCCGGGGGCGCTCGTATGGCTACACCTTC. Encoded protein: CASSQMTRGRSYGYTF.

To note about this clonotype: One junction end does not reproduce the germline sequence, and a read error may be involved. The rearrangement uses TRBV27 and TRBJ1-5; 7 bases fit TRBD1. The CDR3 has 14 amino acids. CDR1 MNHEY and CDR2 SMNVEV come from the germline V gene (reference sequence). The CDR3 protein is CDSSFQGGDQPQHF. As DNA, the CDR3 is TGTGACAGCAGTTTCCAGGGGGGGGATCAGCCCCAGCATTTT.

The chain uses TRBV5-1 and TRBJ1-1, with D perhaps matching TRBD1 (5 bases). V shed 6 bases and J shed 0 bases, with 12 bases lying between them. CDR3 length: 14 amino acids. The germline V gene has CDR1 SGHRS and CDR2 YFSETQ. CDR3 nucleotides: TGCGCCAGCAAAACCTCAGGGTTGAACACTGAAGCTTTCTTT. The encoded protein is CASKTSGLNTEAFF.

The J gene is TRBJ1-2, the V gene TRBV14, with D perhaps TRBD1 (6 bases). V dropped 1 base and J dropped 5 bases, with 17 bases sitting between them. The CDR3 length is 16 residues. The V gene's germline CDR1 is SGHDN and CDR2 FVKESK. The CDR3 DNA reads as TGTGCCAGCAGCCAAGTCGGGGGGCAGGCGAATTATGGCTACACCTTC. Protein: CASSQVGGQANYGYTF.

The chain couples TRBV7-9 to TRBJ2-2; 7 bases are shared with TRBD2. After removal of 0 bases from V and 0 bases from J, the junction contained 1 base not matched to a gene. From germline, CDR1 is SEHNR and CDR2 FQNEAQ (reference sequence). The CDR3 totals 16 residues. The CDR3 DNA follows: TGTGCCAGCAGCTTAGCTGGGACTACGAACACCGGGGAGCTGTTTTTT. Protein: CASSLAGTTNTGELFF.

This sequence joins TRBV4-1 and TRBJ2-3; possibly TRBD1 or TRBD2 for D (7 bases each). V was pared by 3 bases and J by 5 bases, with 15 bases between. The CDR3 loop spans 15 amino acids. CDR1 is MGHRA and CDR2 is YSYEKL in the germline V gene. CDR3 region: CASSQETGRVDTQYF. The CDR3 DNA sequence: TGCGCCAGCAGCCAGGAGACAGGGAGGGTAGATACGCAGTATTTT.

This clonotype was counted between two and nine times. The rearrangement joins TRBV27 to TRBJ2-1, with a possible D match to TRBD1 (6 bases). V lost 5 bases, J lost 4 bases, and 12 bases lay in between. The germline V gene encodes CDR1 MNHEY and CDR2 SMNVEV (reference sequence). This CDR3 has 14 residues. The CDR3 sequence: CASSPTDRYNEQFF. CDR3 in DNA: TGTGCCAGCAGTCCCACGGACAGATACAATGAGCAGTTCTTC.

V and J are TRBV29-1 and TRBJ2-3; D is ambiguous. CDR1 and CDR2 from the germline V gene are SQVTM and ANQGSEA. Trimming removed 7 bases from V and 4 bases from J, with 3 bases in between. CDR3 length equals 9 residues. The CDR3 spells CSESDTQYF. The CDR3, as DNA: TGCAGCGAGTCAGATACGCAGTATTTT.

The rearrangement uses TRBV27 and TRBJ2-5, with 12 bases identical to TRBD2. The germline gives CDR1 MNHEY, CDR2 SMNVEV (reference sequence). V dropped 5 bases and J dropped 11; count of bases not matched to a gene: 15. The length of the CDR3 is 16 residues. The CDR3 DNA reads TGTGCCAGCAGTCCCCTAGCGGGAGGGCCGGCAGATGAGCAGTACTTC. This translates into CASSPLAGGPADEQYF.

This clonotype appeared a few times. The chain combines TRBV4-1 with TRBJ1-2, with 11 bases lining up with TRBD1. CDR3 length: 18 residues. Trimming removed 1 base from V and 4 bases from J; junction bases left unmatched: 11. CDR1 and CDR2 from the germline V gene are MGHRA and YSYEKL. CDR3 nucleotides: TGCGCCAGCAGCCAAGGTCAGGGACAGGGGGAGGAGTTCTATGGCTACACCTTC. The encoded protein is CASSQGQGQGEEFYGYTF.

V gene TRBV9 combines with J gene TRBJ2-1, with 9 bases identical to TRBD2. Germline loops: CDR1 SGDLS, CDR2 YYNGEE. The ends lost 2 bases at V and 5 bases at J; junction bases unmatched: 11. There are 17 residues in the CDR3. This CDR3 reads CASSVGISGSGDNEQFF. The CDR3 coding sequence is TGTGCCAGCAGCGTGGGTATTAGCGGGAGTGGCGACAATGAGCAGTTCTTC. The full variable domain, completed using reference TRBV9 and TRBJ2-1, is DSGVTQTPKHLITATGQRVTLRCSPRSGDLSVYWYQQSLDQGLQFLIQYYNGEERAKGNILERFSAQQFPDLHSELNLSSLELGDSALYFCASSVGISGSGDNEQFFGPGTRLTVL.

J is TRBJ2-7 and V is TRBV20-1; D is possibly TRBD2 (5 bases). From germline, CDR1 is DFQATT and CDR2 SNEGSKA (reference sequence). This CDR3 spans 13 amino acids. V was cut by 3 bases and J by 2 bases, with 11 bases left in between. In DNA, the CDR3 is TGCAGTGCTAGTTGGGGAGCAGCCTACGAGCAGTACTTC. Translated, it gives CSASWGAAYEQYF.

This chain joins TRBV14 and TRBJ2-1; D is ambiguous. This CDR3 region has 18 residues. In germline, CDR1 is SGHDN, CDR2 FVKESK. Trimming stripped 5 bases from V and 0 bases from J, with 20 bases between. The CDR3 nucleotides are TGTGCCAGCAGCGTCCCCCTAAAACGTTCCAGCTCCTACAATGAGCAGTTCTTC. Translating it yields CASSVPLKRSSSYNEQFF.

J is TRBJ2-5 and V is TRBV10-3; 9 positions match TRBD2. The J call is doubtful: the DNA matches TRBJ2-7 better. The CDR3 is 15 residues long. Germline V gives CDR1 ENHRY, CDR2 SYGVKD. In nucleotides, the CDR3 is TGTGCCATCGAGCGGGGGGCGGGAGGACCCTACGAGCAGTACTTC. Translating it yields CAIERGAGGPYEQYF.

The rearrangement joins TRBV7-2 to TRBJ2-7; D uncertain. Trimming removed 1 base at V and 3 bases at J, with 13 bases between. Germline V gene lookup returns CDR1 SGHTA and CDR2 FQGNSA. CDR3 size: 15 residues. CDR3 DNA sequence: TGTGCCAGCAGCTTAGGCAGCCAGACCTTCTACGAGCAGTACTTC. Its protein product is CASSLGSQTFYEQYF.

The chain is built from TRBV4-3 and TRBJ2-1; D gene unclear. The germline gives CDR1 LGHNA, CDR2 YSLEER. Trimming took off 6 bases at V and 3 bases at J, with 9 bases between the two ends. The CDR3 is 13 residues long. The CDR3 coding sequence is TGCGCCAGCAGTTCAGTTAACTACAATGAGCAGTTCTTC. The encoded protein is CASSSVNYNEQFF.

The chain uses TRBV20-1 and TRBJ2-1; 8 nucleotides agree with TRBD2. Germline assignment: CDR1 DFQATT and CDR2 SNEGSKA (reference sequence). V was pared by 3 bases and J by 7 bases, with 11 bases of the junction left unmatched. The CDR3 runs to 15 residues. This chain's CDR3 is CSASSIGLAMNEQFF. The CDR3 region has the DNA TGCAGTGCTAGCAGTATCGGACTAGCTATGAATGAGCAGTTCTTC.

V and J are TRBV12-3 or TRBV12-4 and TRBJ2-4; the match to TRBD2 covers 13 bases. The CDR3 has 19 amino acids. The junction had 14 bases not matched to a gene; V was cut back by 6 bases and J by 3 bases. The CDR3 protein is CASSTQTSGGAFGKNIQYF. The CDR3 DNA is TGTGCCAGCAGCACCCAAACTAGCGGGGGGGCTTTTGGCAAAAACATTCAGTACTTC.

This chain joins TRBV4-1 and TRBJ2-1; the D is unclear. The germline V gene has CDR1 MGHRA and CDR2 YSYEKL. The V gene lost 4 bases and the J gene lost 0 bases, with 16 bases spanning the gap. The CDR3 length is 17 residues. This CDR3 is CASSPRTLGISYNEQFF. DNA for the CDR3: TGCGCCAGCAGCCCTCGTACTCTGGGGATCTCCTACAATGAGCAGTTCTTC.

The count of this clonotype is one. This sequence joins TRBV27 and TRBJ1-1, with 8 nucleotides matching TRBD1. From germline, CDR1 is MNHEY and CDR2 SMNVEV (reference sequence). After removal of 2 bases from V and 1 base from J, the junction contained 3 bases not matched to a gene. The CDR3 sequence is 15 residues long. The chain's CDR3 is CASSLRTGTNTEAFF. CDR3 bases: TGTGCCAGCAGTTTACGGACAGGGACGAACACTGAAGCTTTCTTT.

This rearrangement joins TRBV6-5 to TRBJ2-7, with D perhaps matching TRBD2 (5 bases). The CDR3 extends over 14 amino acids. CDR1 MNHEY and CDR2 SVGAGI come from the germline V gene. Trimming pared 2 bases from V and 5 bases from J, leaving 13 bases between. CDR3 protein: CASSYPGKKDEQYF. The DNA of the CDR3 is TGTGCCAGCAGTTACCCCGGGAAGAAGGACGAGCAGTACTTC.

The gene calls are TRBV27 and TRBJ2-1, with 9 bases matching TRBD2. Unmatched junction bases numbered 8, after V lost 2 bases and J lost 9 bases. The CDR3 covers 15 residues. Germline V lookup: CDR1 MNHEY, CDR2 SMNVEV (reference sequence). The CDR3 here is CASSLGISGSREQFF. The CDR3 nucleotides read TGTGCCAGCAGTTTAGGGATTAGCGGGAGCCGTGAGCAGTTCTTC.

A single count supports this clonotype. The chain is built from TRBV4-1 and TRBJ2-4; 11 bases are shared with TRBD2. The V segment lost 5 bases and the J segment 3 bases; nucleotides outside the gene matches: 9. The CDR3 loop spans 17 amino acids. Looked up from germline, CDR1 is MGHRA and CDR2 is YSYEKL. DNA for the CDR3: TGCGCCAGCAGCATGACTAGCGGGATAGTCGGCAAAAACATTCAGTACTTC. This translates into CASSMTSGIVGKNIQYF.

The rearrangement uses TRBV5-1 and TRBJ2-5; D gene ambiguous. V was trimmed by 0 bases and J by 7 bases, leaving 13 bases between them. Germline V gives CDR1 SGHRS, CDR2 YFSETQ. The CDR3 contains 14 residues. CDR3 coding DNA: TGCGCCAGCAGCTTGGACGGTGGCCCAGGGACCCAGTACTTC. Translated: CASSLDGGPGTQYF.

The V call is TRBV6-2 or TRBV6-3, the J call TRBJ1-5, with D maybe TRBD1 (6 bases). Trimming took off 0 bases at V and 3 bases at J, with 9 bases between the two ends. Germline loops: CDR1 MNHEY, CDR2 SVGEGT. This CDR3 comprises 15 residues. DNA of the CDR3: TGTGCCAGCAGTTACTCAACAGGGTTCAATCAGCCCCAGCATTTT. This sequence encodes CASSYSTGFNQPQHF.